A single sample gave rise to the 32 T cell receptor beta chains below, sequenced in a study of blood T cell repertoires in COVID-19. Libraries were prepared by immunoSEQ multiplex PCR; TCRdb keeps only in-frame clonotypes and omits some of them. The sample has about 59,000 clones, more than 75% seen once. The material sequenced was peripheral blood. The receptors stem from a man older than 75 with acute or convalescent COVID-19.

The rearrangement links TRBV11-3 to TRBJ2-1; perhaps TRBD2 as D (6 bases). Trimming stripped 5 bases from V and 6 bases from J, with 20 bases between. CDR1 is SGHNT and CDR2 is YENEEA in the germline V gene. The CDR3 is 16 residues long. CDR3 nucleotides: TGTGCCAGCAGCGCGAGGCGGGGCCGGAATCTCAATGAGCAGTTCTTC. Protein product: CASSARRGRNLNEQFF.

This clone was seen a handful of times. The chain joins TRBV29-1 to TRBJ1-5, with 7 positions matching TRBD1. V lost 7 bases and J lost 5; bases outside the gene matches: 5. The CDR3 length is 12 residues. The germline V gene has CDR1 SQVTM and CDR2 ANQGSEA. The CDR3 is CSARQGDQPQHF. Here the CDR3 DNA reads TGCAGCGCGAGACAGGGCGATCAGCCCCAGCATTTT.

This clone turned up a few times. The gene calls are TRBV3-1 (or the pseudogene TRBV3-2) and TRBJ1-1, with 11 bases identical to TRBD1. Germline assignment: CDR1 LGHDT and CDR2 YNNKEL (reference sequence). The CDR3 spans 19 residues. J was trimmed by 6 bases and V by 0 bases; bases with no gene match: 15. This CDR3 reads CASSQEILGQGASVPEAFF. Here the CDR3 DNA reads TGTGCCAGCAGCCAAGAGATCCTCGGACAGGGGGCTTCTGTCCCTGAAGCTTTCTTT.

The chain uses TRBV12-3 or TRBV12-4 and TRBJ1-4, with D maybe TRBD1 (5 bases). CDR3 length equals 13 residues. With 5 bases removed from V and 8 bases from J, the gap between germline ends came to 12 bases. CDR3 in DNA: TGTGCCAGCAGTCTCCAGGGTGGAGAAAAACTGTTTTTT. Protein sequence: CASSLQGGEKLFF.

The chain is built from TRBV6-5 and TRBJ1-5, with D maybe TRBD1 (6 bases). Trimming shortened V by 7 bases and J by 9 bases, and 10 bases separated the two germline ends. This CDR3 comprises 11 residues. Germline assignment: CDR1 MNHEY and CDR2 SVGAGI. CDR3 in amino acids: CASTQTGPQHF. CDR3 in DNA: TGTGCCAGCACCCAGACAGGGCCCCAGCATTTT.

This clone has a single count. The chain has TRBV5-5 and TRBJ1-1; 8 bases match TRBD1. In germline, CDR1 is SGHKS, CDR2 YYEKEE (reference sequence). The CDR3 totals 16 residues. V lost 4 bases, J lost 1 base, and 9 bases stayed unmatched. The chain's CDR3 is CASSPGQVLPNTEAFF. The CDR3 DNA reads TGTGCCAGCAGCCCGGGACAGGTCCTTCCGAACACTGAAGCTTTCTTT. Complete variable domain (other parts from reference TRBV5-5 and TRBJ1-1): DAGVTQSPTHLIKTRGQQVTLRCSPISGHKSVSWYQQVLGQGPQFIFQYYEKEERGRGNFPDRFSARQFPNYSSELNVNALLLGDSALYLCASSPGQVLPNTEAFFGQGTRLTVV.

This clone has a single count. The chain joins TRBV27 to TRBJ1-6; D gene uncertain. V lost 8 bases, J lost 0 bases, and 5 bases lay in between. The CDR3 contains 13 residues. The germline gives CDR1 MNHEY, CDR2 SMNVEV (reference sequence). The CDR3 region is CASGGSYNSPLHF. The CDR3 nucleotides read TGTGCCAGCGGAGGCTCCTATAATTCACCCCTCCACTTT.

V usage is TRBV7-8 and J usage is TRBJ2-7, with TRBD1 identical over 7 bases. J lost 3 bases, V lost 1 base, and 12 bases had no gene match. This CDR3 is built from 17 residues. Germline-derived CDR1 and CDR2 are SGHVS and FQNEAQ. The chain's CDR3 is CASSLVRVLGQSYEQYF. Written as DNA, the CDR3 is TGTGCCAGCAGCTTAGTTAGGGTATTGGGACAGAGCTACGAGCAGTACTTC.

V usage is TRBV27 and J usage is TRBJ1-1; tentative D call: TRBD1 (5 bases). The CDR3 has 11 residues. Germline V CDR1 and CDR2: MNHEY, SMNVEV (reference sequence). Trimming took 8 bases from V and 4 from J, leaving 8 bases between them. The CDR3 DNA is TGTGCCAGCCAAAGGGGCACTGAAGCTTTCTTT. It specifies CASQRGTEAFF.

V usage is TRBV7-6 and J usage is TRBJ1-6, with D unclear. Germline V gene lookup returns CDR1 SGHVS and CDR2 FNYEAQ. The CDR3 has 13 residues. V was shortened by 2 bases and J by 5 bases, with 4 bases between the two germline ends. CDR3 nucleotides: TGTGCCAGCAGCTTATCCAATAATTCACCCCTCCACTTT. Amino acid sequence: CASSLSNNSPLHF.

The chain has TRBV6-5 and TRBJ1-6, with D unresolved. Per germline, CDR1 MNHEY and CDR2 SVGAGI. V gave up 7 bases and J gave up 7 bases, with 11 bases separating them. The CDR3 has 13 amino acids. CDR3 region: CASTAGLNSPLHF. The CDR3 DNA sequence: TGTGCCAGCACGGCAGGTTTGAATTCACCCCTCCACTTT.

The gene calls are TRBV5-6 and TRBJ2-2; TRBD2 might be the D (6 bases). The V end was cut by 0 bases, the J end by 3 bases, with 9 bases between. Per germline, CDR1 SGHDT and CDR2 YYEEEE. The CDR3 spans 15 residues. In DNA, the CDR3 is TGTGCCAGCAGCTTGGCCTGGAGGGACACCGGGGAGCTGTTTTTT. This sequence encodes CASSLAWRDTGELFF.

The rearrangement joins TRBV6-4 to TRBJ2-3; D is possibly TRBD1 (6 bases). The germline CDR1 and CDR2 sequences are MRHNA and SNTAGT. V was trimmed by 5 bases and J by 4 bases, leaving 13 bases between them. The CDR3 contains 14 residues. CDR3 residues: CASSSGVGADTQYF. The CDR3 DNA reads TGTGCCAGCAGTTCAGGGGTGGGCGCAGATACGCAGTATTTT.

This clone occurred once. The CDR3 is CASSPPGQGAYEQYF. The CDR3 DNA sequence: TGTGCCAGCAGCCCGCCGGGACAGGGGGCCTACGAGCAGTACTTC. This chain joins TRBV5-4 and TRBJ2-7; 11 positions match TRBD1. Germline loops: CDR1 SGHNT, CDR2 YYREEE (reference sequence). CDR3 length: 15 residues. After removal of 4 bases from V and 2 bases from J, the junction contained 5 bases not matched to a gene.

V gene TRBV5-1 combines with J gene TRBJ2-3; 8 nucleotides agree with TRBD1. The CDR3 extends over 13 amino acids. The trim removed 4 bases at V and 6 bases at J, leaving 4 bases unmatched. CDR1 is SGHRS and CDR2 is YFSETQ in the germline V gene. CDR3 DNA: TGCGCCAGCAGCGCAGGGGGCAGTGATACGCAGTATTTT. Residues: CASSAGGSDTQYF.

The chain employs TRBV3-1 (or the pseudogene TRBV3-2) and TRBJ1-2; tentatively, D is TRBD1 (5 bases). The CDR3 covers 13 residues. The V and J ends lost 2 bases and 5 bases respectively, with 9 bases between them. Looked up from germline, CDR1 is LGHDT and CDR2 is YNNKEL (reference sequence). The CDR3 sequence is CASSQRAGYGYTF. DNA for the CDR3: TGTGCCAGCAGCCAACGAGCAGGGTATGGCTACACCTTC.

The rearrangement uses TRBV5-5 and TRBJ2-7; 8 bases map to TRBD1. The V and J ends lost 3 bases and 6 bases, in that order; junction bases with no gene match: 5. CDR3 size: 13 residues. Germline lookup yields CDR1 SGHKS and CDR2 YYEKEE (reference sequence). CDR3 coding DNA: TGTGCCAGCAGCTCGACAGGGGAAGGCGAGCAGTACTTC. Its protein product is CASSSTGEGEQYF.

The V and J genes are TRBV27 and TRBJ2-5, with TRBD2 matching over 10 bases. The CDR3 runs 17 residues. The trim removed 6 bases at V and 4 bases at J, leaving 14 bases unmatched. CDR1 is MNHEY and CDR2 is SMNVEV in the germline V gene (reference sequence). The CDR3 coding sequence is TGTGCCAGCAGCCGACGGAAAGCGGGAGGGCCAGGAGAGACCCAGTACTTC. Translating gives CASSRRKAGGPGETQYF.

This clone was seen only once. The gene calls are TRBV5-1 and TRBJ2-2; a weak D match, TRBD1 (6 bases). The V gene lost 4 bases and the J gene lost 1 base, with 11 bases spanning the gap. Germline CDR1 SGHRS, CDR2 YFSETQ. The CDR3 loop spans 15 amino acids. The CDR3 loop reads CASSPRTENTGELFF. The CDR3 nucleotides are TGCGCCAGCAGCCCCAGGACAGAGAACACCGGGGAGCTGTTTTTT.

The count of this clone is one. The V call is TRBV7-9, the J call TRBJ2-6; TRBD2 might be the D (6 bases). CDR3 length: 14 amino acids. Germline values: CDR1 SEHNR, CDR2 FQNEAQ (reference sequence). Trimming cost V 3 bases and J 4 bases, with 7 bases left between them. CDR3 bases: TGTGCCAGCAGCTTCGCGGGAGGGGCCAACGTCCTGACTTTC. Translating it yields CASSFAGGANVLTF.

CDR3 in DNA: TGTGCCAGCAGCAAAGAGGCCAATCAGCCCCAGCATTTT. Its translation: CASSKEANQPQHF. J is TRBJ1-5 and V is TRBV5-5; D call uncertain. The CDR3 totals 13 residues. Germline V lookup: CDR1 SGHKS, CDR2 YYEKEE (reference sequence). Trimming took 4 bases from V and 3 from J, leaving 8 bases between them.

This chain links TRBV5-1 with TRBJ1-1, with 10 positions matching TRBD1. V was clipped by 4 bases and J by 4 bases; unmatched bases: 7. This CDR3 contains 15 residues. Germline V CDR1 and CDR2: SGHRS, YFSETQ. In nucleotides, the CDR3 is TGCGCCAGCAGCCCTCAGACAGGGGGCGGCACTGAAGCTTTCTTT. Protein: CASSPQTGGGTEAFF.

This chain links TRBV29-1 with TRBJ2-1; 7 nucleotides match TRBD1. V shed 3 bases and J 4 bases; nucleotides not matched to a gene: 9. This CDR3 region has 15 residues. Germline CDR1 SQVTM, CDR2 ANQGSEA. DNA for the CDR3: TGCAGCGTTGAGGGGACAGAGAAAATATACAATGAGCAGTTCTTC. It codes for CSVEGTEKIYNEQFF.

The CDR3 DNA is TGTGCCACCACTGAACTAACAGGCCCGAACACTGAAGCTTTCTTT. Protein sequence: CATTELTGPNTEAFF. The chain is built from TRBV3-1 (or the pseudogene TRBV3-2) and TRBJ1-1; D perhaps matches TRBD1 (5 bases). Trimming removed 10 bases from V and 1 base from J, with 19 bases in between. Per germline, CDR1 LGHDT and CDR2 YNNKEL (reference sequence). This CDR3 is 15 amino acids long.

The rearrangement joins TRBV6-5 to TRBJ1-4; D is perhaps TRBD1 (5 bases). Trimming took 6 bases from V and 12 from J, leaving 14 bases between them. The CDR3 contains 12 residues. The germline V gene has CDR1 MNHEY and CDR2 SVGAGI. In nucleotides, the CDR3 is TGTGCCAGCAGCCCCCGAGCGGGGGAACTGTTTTTT. Its protein is CASSPRAGELFF.

The V call is TRBV11-3, the J call TRBJ2-3; D is possibly TRBD2 (6 bases). V was clipped by 4 bases and J by 7 bases, with 18 bases between them. The CDR3 runs to 15 residues. The germline V gene has CDR1 SGHNT and CDR2 YENEEA. CDR3 coding DNA: TGTGCCAGCAGCTCCGCCCGGGACTCTGGCTATACGCAGTATTTT. Protein: CASSSARDSGYTQYF.

This clone was detected once. This chain links TRBV28 with TRBJ1-4; 9 bases match TRBD1. This CDR3 region has 17 residues. Germline CDR1 and CDR2: MDHEN and SYDVKM. V was pared by 6 bases and J by 0 bases, with 8 bases of the junction left unmatched. The chain's CDR3 is CASSDKGQGATNEKLFF. The CDR3 bases are TGTGCCAGCAGCGACAAGGGACAGGGAGCAACTAATGAAAAACTGTTTTTT.

V usage is TRBV5-1 and J usage is TRBJ2-1, with 7 bases aligning to TRBD1. Germline lookup yields CDR1 SGHRS and CDR2 YFSETQ. This CDR3 has 15 amino acids. Trimming removed 0 bases from V and 2 bases from J; junction bases left unmatched: 2. CDR3 amino acids: CASSLEGAPYNEQFF. CDR3 bases: TGCGCCAGCAGCTTGGAGGGGGCACCCTACAATGAGCAGTTCTTC.

The chain employs TRBV27 and TRBJ1-1; 12 bases align to TRBD1. Germline assignment: CDR1 MNHEY and CDR2 SMNVEV (reference sequence). The length of the CDR3 is 16 residues. The trim removed 6 bases at V and 4 bases at J, leaving 9 bases unmatched. CDR3 amino acids: CASSRPGTGGITEAFF. For the CDR3, the DNA is TGTGCCAGCAGCCGTCCCGGGACAGGGGGCATCACTGAAGCTTTCTTT.

This clone came up a few times. The rearrangement uses TRBV18 and TRBJ1-1, with 7 bases matching TRBD1. The CDR3 runs to 18 residues. Germline CDR1 is KGHSH and CDR2 is LQKENI. Losses at the gene ends were 1 base for V and 5 bases for J; bases not matched to a gene: 16. CDR3 sequence: CASSPRGGLMLSGTEAFF. The CDR3, as DNA: TGTGCCAGCTCACCACGAGGGGGCTTAATGTTGAGTGGTACTGAAGCTTTCTTT.

This chain connects TRBV5-6 to TRBJ2-3; 8 bases match TRBD1. The V gene's germline CDR1 is SGHDT and CDR2 YYEEEE. Unmatched junction bases numbered 9, after V lost 5 bases and J lost 4 bases. This CDR3 has 15 residues. As DNA, the CDR3 is TGTGCCAGCAGTGAGGACAGGGTAGTTTCAGATACGCAGTATTTT. This encodes CASSEDRVVSDTQYF.

This clone showed up just a few times. The chain recombines TRBV6-6 with TRBJ2-7; a possible D gene is TRBD2 (5 bases). This CDR3 spans 14 amino acids. V lost 2 bases to trimming and J lost 0 bases, with 8 bases between them. CDR1 MNHNY and CDR2 SVGAGI come from the germline V gene (reference sequence). DNA for the CDR3: TGTGCCAGCAGTTACGACGGGAACTCCTACGAGCAGTACTTC. This sequence encodes CASSYDGNSYEQYF.